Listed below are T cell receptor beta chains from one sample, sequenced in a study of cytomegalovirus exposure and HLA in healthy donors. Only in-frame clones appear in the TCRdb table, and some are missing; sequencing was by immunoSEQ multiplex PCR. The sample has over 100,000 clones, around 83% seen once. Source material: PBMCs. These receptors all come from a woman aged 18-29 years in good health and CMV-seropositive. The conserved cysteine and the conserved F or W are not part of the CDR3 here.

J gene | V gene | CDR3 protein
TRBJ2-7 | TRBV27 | ASSFGTGFYEQY
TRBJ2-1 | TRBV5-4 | ASGPGQTYNEQF
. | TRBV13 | ASSLGLMGRGYEQY
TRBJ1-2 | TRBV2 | ASSVSGDYGYT
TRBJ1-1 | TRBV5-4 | ASSWITGESEAF
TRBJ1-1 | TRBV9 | ASSPQMRAAGTEAF
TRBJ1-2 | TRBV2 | ASRGAYGYT
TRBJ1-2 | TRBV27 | ASSIGTGEGYT
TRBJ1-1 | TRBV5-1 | ASSQLTGGNTEAF
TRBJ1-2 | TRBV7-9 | ASSFVQGLNYGYT
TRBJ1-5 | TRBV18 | ASSPNRGRGQPQH
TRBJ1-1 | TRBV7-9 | ASSLIEGGEAF
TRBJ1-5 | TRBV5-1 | ASSPTTGLEQPQH
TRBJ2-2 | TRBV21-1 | ASSKALPDRGSTGELF
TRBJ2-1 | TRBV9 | ASSVYSGGNYNEQF
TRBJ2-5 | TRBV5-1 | ASSSGLADRGETQY
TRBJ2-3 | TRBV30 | AWSEGTGGPTDTQY
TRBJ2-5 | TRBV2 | ASTGPERAQY
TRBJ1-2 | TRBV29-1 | SALWGDGYT
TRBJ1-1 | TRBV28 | ASSSPGLNTEAF
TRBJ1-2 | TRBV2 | ASSESGENYGYT
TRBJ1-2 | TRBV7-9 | ASSGPGHKNYGYT
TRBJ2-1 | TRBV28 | ASSLSAGEQF
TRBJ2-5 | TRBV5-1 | ASSLLARGGSGETQY
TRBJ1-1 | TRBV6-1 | ASSEDGGMNTEAF
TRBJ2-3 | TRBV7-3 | ASSPGNSGGTDTQY
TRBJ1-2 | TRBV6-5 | ASSPRDRAGYT
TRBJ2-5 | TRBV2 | ASSEATGLGGQETQY
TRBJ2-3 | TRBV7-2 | ASSQGVGAHTDTQY
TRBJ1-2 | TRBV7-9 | ASSLNGPNYGYT
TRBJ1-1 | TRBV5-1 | ASSFDRGPTEAF